The 5 T cell receptor beta chains below come from one sample, sequenced in a study of hypomethylating agent response in myelodysplastic syndrome. Profiled with immunoSEQ multiplex PCR; TCRdb holds only in-frame clones, not every one. This sample has around 4,700 clones, with less than 85% found just once. The sample in question was bone marrow, obtained before or after starting hypomethylating agent treatment for myelodysplastic syndrome (not recorded which). The receptors here all came from a human donor with myelodysplastic syndrome.

The chain recombines TRBV14 with TRBJ2-1; TRBD2 matches 9 bases. After removal of 4 bases from V and 9 bases from J, the junction contained 13 bases not matched to a gene. This CDR3 is 16 amino acids long. Germline CDR1 and CDR2: SGHDN and FVKESK. This chain's CDR3 is CASSPFMVAGDSEQFF. The CDR3, as DNA: TGTGCCAGCAGCCCCTTTATGGTAGCGGGAGATAGTGAGCAGTTCTTC.

The chain carries TRBV6-5 and TRBJ2-4; D may be TRBD2 (5 bases). This CDR3 comprises 14 residues. The germline V gene encodes CDR1 MNHEY and CDR2 SVGAGI. The V gene lost 4 bases and the J gene lost 7 bases, with 14 bases spanning the gap. The CDR3 region has the DNA TGTGCCAGCAGTTCTACGGCGGGCCAGAACATTCAGTACTTC. Protein sequence: CASSSTAGQNIQYF.

CDR3 loop: CASGATPQTQYF. CDR3 bases: TGTGCCAGTGGGGCGACCCCCCAGACCCAGTACTTC. The rearrangement uses TRBV7-3 and TRBJ2-5; the D gene is possibly TRBD1 (5 bases). CDR3 length equals 12 residues. The V gene lost 9 bases and the J gene lost 6 bases, with 14 bases spanning the gap. Looked up from germline, CDR1 is SGHTA and CDR2 is FQGTGA.

V and J are TRBV28 and TRBJ2-7; TRBD1 matches 7 bases. This CDR3 region has 14 residues. J was trimmed by 1 base and V by 3 bases; bases with no gene match: 3. Per germline, CDR1 MDHEN and CDR2 SYDVKM. The CDR3 DNA reads TGTGCCAGCAGTTTCCAGGACAGGTCCTACGAGCAGTACTTC. This sequence encodes CASSFQDRSYEQYF.

The chain combines TRBV7-8 with TRBJ1-2; D is possibly TRBD1 (5 bases). Germline-derived CDR1 and CDR2 are SGHVS and FQNEAQ. The CDR3 contains 12 residues. Deletions cut 2 bases from V and 6 bases from J, with 7 bases between. Here the CDR3 DNA reads TGTGCCAGCAGCTTAAGAGGGGATGGCTACACCTTC. It specifies CASSLRGDGYTF.